What follows are 23 T cell receptor beta chains derived from one specimen sequenced in a study of neurological immune-mediated disorders (dated 2019 in TCRdb). Libraries were made using 5' RACE. TCRdb shows the sequencer as Illumina HiSeq 2500. The public reads were quality trimmed at Q25 with fastp and then assembled into clones with MiXCR by TCRdb, keeping productive beta chains. Entries that share a CDR3 protein sequence are merged under the most common genes and DNA. The table for this sample lists more than 35,000 distinct CDR3 sequences; about 6% of them were counted only once. Around 0.57% of the sample comes from the top ten. Sequencing was done on a sample of CD4+ T cells from blood. The receptors originated from a woman aged 40-49 years in good health.

Details on this clonotype: Since a much larger clone is just one base distant, this may be a read error. The gene calls are TRBV18 and TRBJ1-3, with D unclear. V lost 1 base to trimming and J lost 0 bases, with 7 bases between them. The CDR3 covers 15 residues. Germline values: CDR1 KGHSH, CDR2 LQKENI. DNA of the CDR3: TGTGCCAGCTCACCACTCAGCACCTCTGGAAACACCATATATTTT. It is translated as CASSPLSTSGNTIYF.

This clonotype has a count of ten or more. The V call is TRBV12-3 or TRBV12-4, the J call TRBJ1-6; 8 bases agree with TRBD1. V lost 9 bases, J lost 9 bases, and 13 bases stayed unmatched. This CDR3 has 15 residues. DNA of the CDR3: TGTGCCAGTAACCTCGGCAGGGGGCAGGGTTCACCCCTCCACTTT. The encoded protein is CASNLGRGQGSPLHF.

The rearrangement links TRBV6-2 or TRBV6-3 to TRBJ2-1, with TRBD2 matching 13 bases. The CDR3 has 15 amino acids. V trimming: 7 bases; J trimming: 9 bases; junction bases outside the gene matches: 9. Germline CDR1 and CDR2: MNHEY and SVGEGT. The CDR3 region has the DNA TGTGCCAGCAACCGACTAGCGGGGGGTTTCGGTGAGCAGTTCTTC. This encodes CASNRLAGGFGEQFF.

This clonotype was counted ten times or more. The J gene is TRBJ2-7, the V gene TRBV11-2, with 7 bases fitting TRBD1. The CDR3 consists of 15 residues. CDR1 and CDR2 from the germline V gene are SGHAT and FQNNGV. V lost 0 bases and J lost 2; bases outside the gene matches: 4. CDR3 in DNA: TGTGCCAGCAGCTTAGAGGGGACAGCCGCCTACGAGCAGTACTTC. Its translation is CASSLEGTAAYEQYF.

This clonotype was picked up many times. The V call is TRBV27, the J call TRBJ2-1; 9 nucleotides match TRBD2. The germline V gene has CDR1 MNHEY and CDR2 SMNVEV (reference sequence). The CDR3 consists of 16 residues. The junction had 6 bases not matched to a gene; V was cut back by 4 bases and J by 2 bases. The CDR3 region has the DNA TGTGCCAGCAGTTATCAAGCGGGAGGCACCTACAATGAGCAGTTCTTC. Translation: CASSYQAGGTYNEQFF.

This clonotype was seen many times. V and J are TRBV7-8 and TRBJ2-1; TRBD2 matches at 8 bases. Per the germline V gene, CDR1 is SGHVS and CDR2 is FQNEAQ. J was trimmed by 6 bases and V by 1 base; bases with no gene match: 5. The CDR3 length is 15 residues. CDR3 DNA sequence: TGTGCCAGCAGCTTAGAATTAGGGACTAGCAATGAGCAGTTCTTC. Translated: CASSLELGTSNEQFF. The full variable domain, in which reference TRBV7-8 and TRBJ2-1 provide the parts outside the CDR3, is GAGVSQSPRYKVAKRGQDVALRCDPISGHVSLFWYQQALGQGPEFLTYFQNEAQLDKSGLPSDRFFAERPEGSVSTLKIQRTQQEDSAVYLCASSLELGTSNEQFFGPGTRLTVL.

Many counts were recorded for this clonotype. The chain links TRBV18 to TRBJ2-6; D is unclear. The V gene's germline CDR1 is KGHSH and CDR2 LQKENI. The CDR3 consists of 15 residues. V lost 6 bases and J lost 2, with 11 bases in between. In DNA, the CDR3 is TGTGCCAGCTCGCAATCTACCACTGGGGCCAACGTCCTGACTTTC. This codes for CASSQSTTGANVLTF.

This clonotype was found many times. This rearrangement joins TRBV4-2 to TRBJ2-7; possible D gene TRBD2, 6 bases. This CDR3 has 13 residues. V was pared by 4 bases and J by 3 bases, with 10 bases between. The germline CDR1 and CDR2 sequences are LGHNA and YNFKEQ. This CDR3 is CASSREVDYEQYF. The DNA of the CDR3 is TGTGCCAGCAGCCGGGAGGTCGACTACGAGCAGTACTTC.

This clonotype has at least ten counts. The chain employs TRBV3-1 and TRBJ2-7, with 10 positions matching TRBD2. CDR3 length: 15 amino acids. Germline-derived CDR1 and CDR2 are LGHDT and YNNKEL (reference sequence). V lost 4 bases, J lost 0 bases, and 3 bases stayed unmatched. CDR3 sequence reads: CASSPSSGSSYEQYF. Written as DNA, the CDR3 is TGTGCCAGCAGCCCATCTAGCGGGAGCTCCTACGAGCAGTACTTC.

This clonotype has ten or more counts. V gene TRBV18 combines with J gene TRBJ2-7, with D perhaps matching TRBD2 (6 bases). This CDR3 contains 16 residues. The V gene's germline CDR1 is KGHSH and CDR2 LQKENI. V was clipped by 3 bases and J by 1 base, with 16 bases between them. CDR3 region: CASSPAGGRASYEQYF. As DNA, the CDR3 is TGTGCCAGCTCACCCGCCGGGGGAAGGGCATCCTACGAGCAGTACTTC.

This clonotype showed up many times. V and J are TRBV25-1 and TRBJ2-3; no firm D call. Per germline, CDR1 MGHDK and CDR2 SYGVNS. The CDR3 has 14 amino acids. The V end lost 1 base, the J end lost 3 bases, and 8 bases lay between the germline ends. Written as DNA, the CDR3 is TGTGCCAGCAGTGAATCACACCCTACAGATACGCAGTATTTT. Its protein product is CASSESHPTDTQYF.

This clonotype was detected ten times or more. The rearrangement links TRBV15 to TRBJ2-7; D might be TRBD2 (5 bases). Trimming stripped 0 bases from V and 2 bases from J, with 11 bases between. Germline CDR1 is LNHNV and CDR2 is YYDKDF (reference sequence). The CDR3 totals 15 residues. DNA of the CDR3: TGTGCCACCAGCAGAGACCGGGGTGCCCCCTACGAGCAGTACTTC. Protein product: CATSRDRGAPYEQYF.

This clonotype was counted ten times or more. The chain couples TRBV20-1 to TRBJ1-2, with a possible D match to TRBD1 (5 bases). The CDR3 covers 15 residues. V lost 0 bases and J 5 bases, leaving 16 bases between the germline ends. CDR1 is DFQATT, CDR2 SNEGSKA, per germline (reference sequence). For the CDR3, the DNA is TGCAGTGCTAGAGATCTGGGACTGAGGCTTTATGGCTACACCTTC. Protein sequence: CSARDLGLRLYGYTF.

This clonotype showed up many times. The V gene is TRBV12-3 or TRBV12-4, the J gene TRBJ2-3; 11 bases are a match to TRBD2. The CDR3 is 16 amino acids. V lost 3 bases, J lost 3 bases, and 5 bases stayed unmatched. The CDR3 DNA reads as TGTGCCAGCAGTTTTGGAACTAGCGGGAGAACAGATACGCAGTATTTT. The encoded protein is CASSFGTSGRTDTQYF.

The table lists this clonotype with many counts. The V and J genes are TRBV11-2 and TRBJ2-1, with 8 bases that match TRBD2. This CDR3 is 16 amino acids long. Germline lookup yields CDR1 SGHAT and CDR2 FQNNGV. The ends lost 4 bases at V and 9 bases at J; junction bases unmatched: 14. The CDR3 DNA is TGTGCCAGCAGCTGGAGAGGACAACCCCGGGGGGGTGAGCAGTTCTTC. The encoded protein is CASSWRGQPRGGEQFF.

This clonotype was found many times. The rearrangement uses TRBV12-3 or TRBV12-4 and TRBJ2-7; unclear D gene. Trimming removed 6 bases at V and 4 bases at J, with 10 bases between. This CDR3 has 12 amino acids. Here the CDR3 DNA reads TGTGCCAGCAGCCCCGGACGTTACGAGCAGTACTTC. Translating gives CASSPGRYEQYF.

This clonotype was seen repeatedly, ten times or more. Possible read error: a much larger clone is one base away. The chain recombines TRBV5-1 with TRBJ2-5; D uncertain. V was shortened by 1 base and J by 5 bases, with 3 bases between the two germline ends. The CDR3 runs 11 residues. CDR1 SGHRS and CDR2 YFSETQ come from the germline V gene. The CDR3 is CASSLHETQYF. CDR3 DNA sequence: TGCGCCAGCAGCTTGCACGAGACCCAGTACTTC.

This clonotype was counted ten times or more. V usage is TRBV6-5 and J usage is TRBJ2-1; the D gene is possibly TRBD2 (5 bases). Germline assignment: CDR1 MNHEY and CDR2 SVGAGI. The CDR3 is made up of 15 amino acids. V gave up 2 bases and J gave up 8 bases, with 16 bases separating them. CDR3 DNA: TGTGCCAGCAGTTACGTGAGGGTTGGTTCGCATGAGCAGTTCTTC. Protein sequence: CASSYVRVGSHEQFF.

This clonotype has at least ten counts. The chain employs TRBV21-1 and TRBJ1-4; TRBD1 reflects the table's D call only, with no check against the DNA. TRBV21-1 constitutes a pseudogene. This CDR3 is built from 16 residues. The CDR3 reads CASSKIGGATNEKLFF. In DNA, the CDR3 is TGTGCCAGCAGCAAAATCGGGGGAGCAACTAATGAAAAACTGTTTTTT.

This clonotype was recorded many times. The chain joins TRBV3-1 to TRBJ1-1; D ambiguous. V was shortened by 0 bases and J by 3 bases, with 2 bases between the two germline ends. This CDR3 comprises 12 residues. Germline loops: CDR1 LGHDT, CDR2 YNNKEL (reference sequence). CDR3 bases: TGTGCCAGCAGCCAAGAGCACACTGAAGCTTTCTTT. Its translation: CASSQEHTEAFF.

This clonotype was detected ten times or more. V and J are TRBV7-2 and TRBJ2-7; D is undetermined. The CDR3 length is 15 residues. Germline CDR1 reads SGHTA; CDR2 reads FQGNSA. V lost 0 bases to trimming and J lost 7 bases, with 16 bases between them. The CDR3: CASSLASSREREQYF. CDR3 DNA: TGTGCCAGCAGCTTAGCGAGCTCTCGAGAAAGGGAGCAGTACTTC.

Many counts were recorded for this clonotype. This chain links TRBV6-1 with TRBJ2-2; 9 bases are shared with TRBD1. Germline V gives CDR1 MNHNS, CDR2 SASEGT. The CDR3 consists of 16 residues. The junction had 5 bases not matched to a gene; V was cut back by 5 bases and J by 1 base. CDR3 sequence (DNA): TGTGCCAGCAGTCCCAGGACAGGGGTGAACACCGGGGAGCTGTTTTTT. Translated: CASSPRTGVNTGELFF.

This clonotype has ten or more counts. The rearrangement uses TRBV28 and TRBJ1-5, with D maybe TRBD1 (6 bases). V was cut by 3 bases and J by 7 bases, with 16 bases left in between. The length of the CDR3 is 15 residues. The germline V gene encodes CDR1 MDHEN and CDR2 SYDVKM. The CDR3 nucleotides are TGTGCCAGCAGTTTCCCGGGGGGGGGCGGCCAGCCCCAGCATTTT. Residues: CASSFPGGGGQPQHF.